Listed below are T cell receptor beta chains from one sample, sequenced in a study of T-cell memory formation after mild COVID-19. TCRdb re-called the 5' RACE reads through MiXCR, storing one row per CDR3 protein. The sample holds 470,000 or so distinct CDR3 sequences, 15% to 20% seen once. The sequenced sample was PBMCs or a T cell subset sorted from them (not recorded which). The source of these receptors is an adult woman who had mild COVID-19 (a few samples of this study predate the infection). Cell type and time point are not known. Each CDR3 is given with its conserved first and last residue. D genes are given only for firm matches. Not all rows give a size; the values are once, few, many and, for expanded clones, a class.

v_call	d_call	j_call	clone_size	cdr3_length	cdr3_nt	cdr3_aa
TRBV6-6	-	TRBJ2-7	-	17	TGTGCCAGCAGTTACACCTCCTCGATCAGGACCTCCTACGAGCAGTACTTC	CASSYTSSIRTSYEQYF
TRBV2	-	TRBJ2-3	few	12	TGTGCCAGCGAGGACTCGTCGGATACGCAGTATTTT	CASEDSSDTQYF
TRBV29-1	TRBD1	TRBJ2-7	few	13	TGCAGCGCTCTGGACAGGGGGCTCAACGAGCAGTACTTC	CSALDRGLNEQYF
TRBV20-1	-	TRBJ2-2	-	11	TGCAGTGCTCTGCACACCGGGGAGCTGTTTTTT	CSALHTGELFF
TRBV20-1	TRBD2	TRBJ2-1	few	15	TGCAGTGCCCCGGGACTAGCGGGGCTCACTAATGAGCAGTTCTTC	CSAPGLAGLTNEQFF
TRBV7-6	-	TRBJ1-3	few	15	TGTGCCAGCAGCGGAGACTCTGCGCCAGGAAACACCATATATTTT	CASSGDSAPGNTIYF
TRBV12-3/TRBV12-4	TRBD1	TRBJ2-5	few	14	TGTGCCAGCAGTGGGGACAGGACCCAAGAGACCCAGTACTTC	CASSGDRTQETQYF
TRBV6-5	-	TRBJ1-1	-	12	TGTGCCAGCAGTTCTGGCCCTGGGGAAGCTTTCTTT	CASSSGPGEAFF
TRBV7-8	TRBD1	TRBJ1-1	few	12	TGTGCCAGCAGCGATCAGGGGGCTGAAGCTTTCTTT	CASSDQGAEAFF
TRBV20-1	-	TRBJ2-7	-	14	TGCAGTGCTCACGGACTCATCGGTTCCTACGAGCAGTACTTC	CSAHGLIGSYEQYF
TRBV12-3/TRBV12-4	-	TRBJ2-7	-	13	TGTGCCAGCACCGGGACGGATTCCTACGAGCAGTACTTC	CASTGTDSYEQYF
TRBV12-3/TRBV12-4	TRBD1	TRBJ2-1	few	13	TGTGCCAGCAGACTTACCGGGACAGGGGAGCAGTTCTTC	CASRLTGTGEQFF
TRBV12-3/TRBV12-4	-	TRBJ1-3	-	12	TGTGCCAGCAGCTATTATGGAAACACCATATATTTT	CASSYYGNTIYF
TRBV5-1	-	TRBJ2-3	-	15	TGCGCCAGCAGCTTGGCCGCCAGGAACACAGATACGCAGTATTTT	CASSLAARNTDTQYF
TRBV7-9	TRBD1	TRBJ2-1	few	17	TGTGCCAGCAGCTCCCCAAAGACAGGGGGAACCTACAATGAGCAGTTCTTC	CASSSPKTGGTYNEQFF
TRBV21-1	-	TRBJ2-7	few	15	TGTGCCAGCAGCACAGAGGGACAGGGGGTGTGCGAGCAGTACTTC	CASSTEGQGVCEQYF
TRBV12-3/TRBV12-4	TRBD1	TRBJ1-1	few	14	TGTGCCAGCAGGCTAACCGGGACAGAAAGTGAAGCTTTCTTT	CASRLTGTESEAFF
TRBV6-5	TRBD1	TRBJ2-2	few	15	TGTGCCAGCAGTTACAGGACAGGGAACACCGGGGAGCTGTTTTTT	CASSYRTGNTGELFF
TRBV20-1	TRBD1	TRBJ1-1	-	13	TGCAGGACCGGGACAGGGAAGAACACTGAAGCTTTCTTT	CRTGTGKNTEAFF
TRBV3-1	TRBD2	TRBJ2-7	few	15	TGTGCCAGCAGTCCCCTGCGGGCGGGAGGAAGAGAGCAGTACTTC	CASSPLRAGGREQYF
TRBV27	-	TRBJ1-6	-	18	TGTGCCAGCAGTTTAAAAGTAAAGGGTTCGACTTACTATTCACCCCTCCACTTT	CASSLKVKGSTYYSPLHF
TRBV15	-	TRBJ2-1	few	12	TGTGCCATTGGTGGGGCGGACAATGAGCAGTTCTTC	CAIGGADNEQFF
TRBV24-1	-	TRBJ2-2	few	12	TGTGCCACCATCTCCGTCACCGGGGAGCTGTTTTTT	CATISVTGELFF
TRBV5-1	TRBD1	TRBJ2-7	few	14	TGCGCCAGCAGTCGGGGACAGGGCTCCTACGAGCAGTACTTC	CASSRGQGSYEQYF
TRBV7-2	TRBD1	TRBJ1-2	few	13	TGTGCCAGCAGCGGGGACAGAAGCTATGGCTACACCTTC	CASSGDRSYGYTF
TRBV18	-	TRBJ2-2	-	17	TGTGCCAGCTCACCACCGGTGGGAACCGCCAACACCGGGGAGCTGTTTTTT	CASSPPVGTANTGELFF
TRBV24-1	TRBD2	TRBJ2-3	few	15	TGTGCCACCAGTGGCGCTAGCGGCCGCACAGATACGCAGTATTTT	CATSGASGRTDTQYF
TRBV29-1	-	TRBJ2-7	-	12	TGCAGCGTTGAAGATGTCGCATCCGAGCAGTACTTC	CSVEDVASEQYF
TRBV5-1	-	TRBJ2-5	-	14	TGCGCCAGCAGCTTGGGAGCGGCAGGGGAGACCCAGTACTTC	CASSLGAAGETQYF
TRBV4-2	-	TRBJ1-2	-	16	TGTGCCAGCAGCCAAGACCCCCAGGCTCTGCGTGGGGGCTACACCTTC	CASSQDPQALRGGYTF
TRBV12-3/TRBV12-4	-	TRBJ2-2	few	13	TGTGCCACCGACCGCGGCGCCATCGGGGAGCTGTTTTTT	CATDRGAIGELFF
TRBV19	-	TRBJ1-2	-	13	TGTGCCAGTAGCGCTACAGCATACTATGGCTACACCTTC	CASSATAYYGYTF
TRBV6-1	-	TRBJ2-5	-	13	TGTGCCAGCAGTGACCCGGTGCGGGAGACCCAGTACTTC	CASSDPVRETQYF
TRBV12-3/TRBV12-4	TRBD1	TRBJ1-1	-	14	TGTGCCAGCAGACCAGGGGGCCGGAGCACTGAAGCTTTCTTT	CASRPGGRSTEAFF
TRBV7-6	-	TRBJ2-7	few	13	TGTGCCAGCAGCGGAGTCTCGGGGGACGAGCAGTACTTC	CASSGVSGDEQYF
TRBV18	TRBD1	TRBJ2-3	few	16	TGTGCCAGCTCACCCTACGGACAGGGGGCCTCAGATACGCAGTATTTT	CASSPYGQGASDTQYF
TRBV12-3/TRBV12-4	-	TRBJ2-1	many	14	TGTGCCAGCGCACGGACGGAAACCTACAATGAGCAGTTCTTC	CASARTETYNEQFF
TRBV12-3/TRBV12-4	-	TRBJ1-2	many	15	TGTGCCAGCAGCACGAAATCACGGACATCTGGACGCTACACCTTC	CASSTKSRTSGRYTF
TRBV20-1	-	TRBJ1-2	few	12	TGCAGTGGTAGGGACTTTAACTATGGCTACACCTTC	CSGRDFNYGYTF
TRBV7-9	-	TRBJ2-3	few	14	TGTGCCAGCAGCCCCCGGCTAGCCGCAGATACGCAGTATTTT	CASSPRLAADTQYF
TRBV24-1	TRBD2	TRBJ2-1	-	14	TGTGCCACTAGAAGCGGGAGAGGGCTCAATGAGCAGTTCTTC	CATRSGRGLNEQFF
TRBV27	TRBD1	TRBJ2-2	-	15	TGTGCCAGCAGTCAACAGACAGGGAGCACCGGGGAGCTGTTTTTT	CASSQQTGSTGELFF
TRBV6-1	TRBD1	TRBJ1-5	few	15	TGTGCCAGTCAAGAACAGGGGGCGACCCATCAGCCCCAGCATTTT	CASQEQGATHQPQHF
TRBV3-1	-	TRBJ1-1	-	15	TGTGCCAGCAGCCAAGATGGGACGGAGAACACTGAAGCTTTCTTT	CASSQDGTENTEAFF
TRBV12-3/TRBV12-4	TRBD1	TRBJ2-1	-	19	TGTGCCAGCAGCCGCGGGTTTACAGGGGGCGAAAGTCGTGGTGGTGAGCAGTTCTTC	CASSRGFTGGESRGGEQFF
TRBV7-8	TRBD2	TRBJ2-7	many	17	TGTGCCAGCAGCCCTGGGACTAGCGGGGGGGCTTCCTACGAGCAGTACTTC	CASSPGTSGGASYEQYF
TRBV5-1	TRBD2	TRBJ2-7	few	16	TGCGCCAGCAGCTTGGGGACTAGCGGGGACTCCTACGAGCAGTACTTC	CASSLGTSGDSYEQYF
TRBV7-2	-	TRBJ2-7	many	14	TGTGCCAGCAGCTACGAGGGGACCACCCCTCGGCAGTACTTC	CASSYEGTTPRQYF
TRBV7-2	TRBD2	TRBJ2-1	-	16	TGTGCCAGCAGCGCGGTAGCGGGAGGGAGCTACAATGAGCAGTTCTTC	CASSAVAGGSYNEQFF
TRBV29-1	TRBD1	TRBJ2-7	-	12	TGCAGCGTCACGACAGGGGCCCACGAGCAGTACTTC	CSVTTGAHEQYF
TRBV6-5	TRBD1	TRBJ1-2	few	14	TGTGCCAGCAGCCCTCAACAGGGGAACTATGGCTACACCTTC	CASSPQQGNYGYTF
TRBV7-9	-	TRBJ1-4	few	17	TGTGCCAGCAGCTTAGTGCAGGGAGCCCCAACTAATGAAAAACTGTTTTTT	CASSLVQGAPTNEKLFF
TRBV13	-	TRBJ1-1	-	16	TGTGCCAGCAGAAGTAGGGGGGCCAAGAACAATACTGAAGCTTTCTTT	CASRSRGAKNNTEAFF
TRBV7-6	-	TRBJ1-4	-	13	TGTGCCAGCAGCTTAGGGCCGGGGGAAAAACTGTTTTTT	CASSLGPGEKLFF
TRBV12-3/TRBV12-4	TRBD1	TRBJ1-5	few	13	TGTGCCAGCAGAGGGGACAGCGATCAGCCCCAGCATTTT	CASRGDSDQPQHF
TRBV4-1	-	TRBJ2-7	-	14	TGCGCCAGCAGCCAAGTAGGTCCCACCTACGAGCAGTACTTC	CASSQVGPTYEQYF